The entry below gives a single TCR beta chain sequence along with its context. The antigen it binds to is not known. Nothing much larger sits one base from this clone, and base qualities are not available. Other nucleotide sequences in the sample specify the same CDR3. The protocol used for the library was the immunoSEQ multiplex PCR assay. The authors processed their data as follows. To diagnose cytomegalovirus status from the catalog of TCR beta chain sequences, a statistical classification framework was built. The source is immuneACCESS, and TCRdb retained only in-frame sequences with V and J called. Part of the clones is not carried over; for the studies checked, unresolved V genes explain less than half of this, and the remainder is unexplained. The DNA was the basis for D and trimming; V, J and clone size are from that table. Within this sample are around 70,000 clones, with about nine tenths of them counted one time only. The top ten constitute about 3% of the sample.

This sample stems from a study of cytomegalovirus exposure and HLA in healthy donors (dated by TCRdb to about 2017). Regarding the research as a whole: A later analysis indicated that the 120 validation repertoires were generated on the platform also employed for the 700 or so repertoires of the first cohort. The study aimed to test whether cataloging public T cell receptors could reveal signatures of past pathogen exposure. In addition to the first cohort of 650 to 800 subjects, a separate validation cohort of around 110 different subjects was used. To predict cytomegalovirus infection status, the study combined high-throughput TCR immunosequencing, statistical association of individual TCRs with disease status, and machine learning. Results and caveats for the whole study, not just this receptor: The authors suggested that the approach could potentially be extended to other disease states and immunological phenotypes. Subsequent analysis determined that TCRs grouped into clusters in the first cohort also showed a tendency toward co-occurrence across the 90 to 150 validation repertoires, and 94% of cluster scores exceeded 0. Across donors, most TCR sequences were observed very rarely, whereas some public TCRs were present in many individuals. The classifier was reported to diagnose cytomegalovirus status with high specificity and sensitivity in both the original and validation cohorts. The study listed 164 TCR beta chains as associated with cytomegalovirus. All 120 or so repertoires were used to score co-occurrence in the validation cohort in a later analysis, because that analysis had no HLA typing for the cohort. A few of the identified cytomegalovirus-associated TCR beta chains were confirmed in vitro to be specific for cytomegalovirus antigens.

Donors formed part of the validation cohort, which comprised 95 to 150 subjects and was distinct from the first cohort of under 850 subjects. The germline V gene (reference sequence) yields GTSNPN for CDR1 and SVGIG for CDR2. The cysteine opens and the phenylalanine closes a CDR3 of 12 amino acids. Only the CDR3 DNA is retained, 36 bases long and in frame from the first base. V is shortened by 5 bases, J by 0 bases, and the region joining them spans 7 bases. The clonotype originates from a man younger than 35 in good health and CMV-seronegative. Sample: PBMCs. The rearrangement combines TRBV30 with TRBJ1-2, with no reliable assignment of the D segment. CDR3 loop: CAWSIANYGYTF. The DNA reads as follows: TGTGCCTGGTCGATAGCTAACTATGGCTACACCTTC.